The 10 T cell receptor beta chains given below trace back to one sample, sequenced in a study of cytomegalovirus exposure and HLA in healthy donors. Both 60 Vbeta primers and 13 Jbeta primers went into the PCR. Clones were sequenced by immunoSEQ multiplex PCR, and TCRdb holds only the in-frame ones, with some missing. The table shows 150,000 to 200,000 clones, with roughly 79% occurring only once. Sequencing input: PBMCs. Source of these receptors: a man aged 50-59 years in good health and CMV-seropositive.

Details on this clone: At one end, the junction sequence differs from germline, possibly due to a read error. The genes are TRBV2 and TRBJ2-3; no firm D call. Germline lookup yields CDR1 SNHLY and CDR2 FYNNEI. This CDR3 region has 9 residues. The CDR3: CASSTTPSF. The CDR3 DNA reads as TGTGCCAGCAGTACTACCCCATCTTTT.

As for this clone: Within the sample, other DNA sequences also encode this same CDR3. The chain employs TRBV5-6 and TRBJ2-5, with 8 bases fitting TRBD1. Judging by the DNA end, TRBJ2-7 fits better; the J call may be wrong. Per germline, CDR1 SGHDT and CDR2 YYEEEE. The CDR3 contains 14 residues. In DNA, the CDR3 is TGTGCCAGCAGCTTAGGGACAGGAGCCTACGAGCAGTACTTC. Protein: CASSLGTGAYEQYF.

This clone has just one count. This chain connects TRBV28 to TRBJ1-1; 10 bases are shared with TRBD1. This CDR3 region has 19 residues. Germline V gene sequence: CDR1 MDHEN, CDR2 SYDVKM. The trim removed 3 bases at V and 0 bases at J, leaving 13 bases unmatched. CDR3: CASSFPGNRDRGLNTEAFF. DNA of the CDR3: TGTGCCAGCAGTTTTCCTGGGAACCGGGACAGGGGCTTGAACACTGAAGCTTTCTTT.

The chain recombines TRBV7-8 with TRBJ1-4; the match to TRBD1 covers 8 bases. V gave up 5 bases and J gave up 3 bases; unmatched junction bases: 2. Germline CDR1 is SGHVS and CDR2 is FQNEAQ. The CDR3 runs 14 residues. The CDR3 loop is CASSRTGPNEKLFF. The DNA for the CDR3 is TGTGCCAGCAGCCGGACAGGGCCTAATGAAAAACTGTTTTTT.

V usage is TRBV6-6 and J usage is TRBJ1-4, with a weak D call TRBD1 (6 bases). The V end lost 6 bases, the J end lost 6 bases, and 11 bases lay between the germline ends. This CDR3 comprises 13 residues. In germline, CDR1 is MNHNY, CDR2 SVGAGI (reference sequence). CDR3 coding DNA: TGTGCCAGCAGGTGGGGGCAGCATGAAAAACTGTTTTTT. This gives the protein CASRWGQHEKLFF.

This clone has more than one count but fewer than ten. The V gene is TRBV27, the J gene TRBJ2-3; a possible D gene is TRBD1 (6 bases). The V gene lost 5 bases and the J gene lost 4 bases, with 16 bases spanning the gap. This CDR3 is 15 amino acids long. CDR1 and CDR2 (germline): MNHEY, SMNVEV (reference sequence). The CDR3, as DNA: TGTGCCAGCAGTACCAGGGGCCGTCGTTCAGATACGCAGTATTTT. This codes for CASSTRGRRSDTQYF.

With respect to this clone: The same CDR3 can be traced to other DNA sequences in this sample. The chain has TRBV10-2 and TRBJ1-6; perhaps TRBD1 as D (6 bases). CDR3 length: 13 residues. Germline values: CDR1 WSHSY, CDR2 SAAADI. V gave up 6 bases and J gave up 4 bases, with 7 bases separating them. In DNA, the CDR3 is TGCGCCAGCAGCCAGGGGTATAATTCACCCCTCCACTTT. Translation gives CASSQGYNSPLHF.

The V and J genes are TRBV6-1 and TRBJ2-3; perhaps TRBD1 as D (7 bases). V dropped 6 bases and J dropped 2 bases, with 15 bases sitting between them. CDR1 and CDR2 (germline): MNHNS, SASEGT. This CDR3 has 15 residues. CDR3 coding DNA: TGTGCCAGCAGGACGCGGGACAGTTACACAGATACGCAGTATTTT. It translates to CASRTRDSYTDTQYF.

The chain uses TRBV7-8 and TRBJ1-4, with D perhaps matching TRBD1 (6 bases). The germline CDR1 and CDR2 sequences are SGHVS and FQNEAQ. The CDR3 extends over 15 amino acids. V lost 5 bases, J lost 6 bases, and 16 bases lay in between. The DNA of the CDR3 is TGTGCCAGCAGCATTTACAGGGCGGGTGATGAAAAACTGTTTTTT. Translated: CASSIYRAGDEKLFF. Full variable domain (rest looked up from reference TRBV7-8 and TRBJ1-4): GAGVSQSPRYKVAKRGQDVALRCDPISGHVSLFWYQQALGQGPEFLTYFQNEAQLDKSGLPSDRFFAERPEGSVSTLKIQRTQQEDSAVYLCASSIYRAGDEKLFFGSGTQLSVL.

The V and J genes are TRBV4-2 and TRBJ1-4, with D possibly TRBD1 on 5 matching bases. V was cut by 0 bases and J by 11 bases, with 19 bases left in between. The germline CDR1 and CDR2 sequences are LGHNA and YNFKEQ. This CDR3 is 16 amino acids long. DNA for the CDR3: TGTGCCAGCAGCCAAGATCTGGGTAGGGTCGGGGGGAAACTGTTTTTT. Translated: CASSQDLGRVGGKLFF.